The sequence of this T cell receptor (beta chain) was determined in a study of blood T cells in healthy people across ages. Primed by a sample-barcoded 5' primer and a J-beta primer mix, a second PCR proceeded for about 7 to 11 cycles. Via MiXCR, TCRdb re-called the 5' RACE reads, giving one row per CDR3 protein. In the table there are over 1,500,000 distinct CDR3 sequences, approximately 39% of which are singletons. There are a few counts of this clonotype. The sequence was obtained from a human donor in good health. Input material: blood.

CDR3 nucleotide sequence: TGTGCCAGCAGGTCTGGGGGCAATCAGCCCCAGCATTTT. The encoded protein is CASRSGGNQPQHF. The chain joins TRBV28 to TRBJ1-5, with D unclear. This CDR3 has 13 amino acids. CDR1 is MDHEN and CDR2 is SYDVKM in the germline V gene. Between the trimmed V and J ends, which lost 6 bases and 2 bases, there was a span of 8 bases.